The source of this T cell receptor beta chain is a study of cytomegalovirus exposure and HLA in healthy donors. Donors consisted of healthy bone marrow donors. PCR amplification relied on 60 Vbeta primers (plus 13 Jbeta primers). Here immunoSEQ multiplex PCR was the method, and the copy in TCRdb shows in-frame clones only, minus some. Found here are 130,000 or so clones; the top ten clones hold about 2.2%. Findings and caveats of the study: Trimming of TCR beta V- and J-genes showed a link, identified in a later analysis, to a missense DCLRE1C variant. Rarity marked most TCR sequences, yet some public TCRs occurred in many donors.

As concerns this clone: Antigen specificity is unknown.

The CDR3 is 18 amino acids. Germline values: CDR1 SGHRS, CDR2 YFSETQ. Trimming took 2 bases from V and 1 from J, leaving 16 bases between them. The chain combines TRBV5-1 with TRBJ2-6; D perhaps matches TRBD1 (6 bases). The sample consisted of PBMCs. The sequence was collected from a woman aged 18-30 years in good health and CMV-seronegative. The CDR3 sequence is CASSFLMTGPSGANVLTF. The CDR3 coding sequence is TGCGCCAGCAGCTTCCTAATGACAGGACCTTCTGGGGCCAACGTCCTGACTTTC.